These 10 T cell receptor beta chains share one sample of origin, sequenced in a study of control samples from healthy donors and cancer patients (dated by TCRdb to about 2020). The library was generated by the immunoSEQ multiplex PCR assay. TCRdb holds this immuneACCESS table with in-frame rearrangements only. Some clones are missing; in checked studies, unresolved V genes explain under half, and the rest has no known cause. The sample profile shows about 130,000 clones; under 95% of them were found once. About 1.7% of the sample belongs to the ten largest clones. Sequenced material: PBMCs. All receptors come from a man in his forties or fifties with head and neck cancer.

The chain links TRBV20-1 to TRBJ2-3, with TRBD2 as a possible D gene (7 bases). Germline V gene sequence: CDR1 DFQATT, CDR2 SNEGSKA (reference sequence). V lost 3 bases and J 2 bases, leaving 18 bases between the germline ends. This CDR3 is built from 16 residues. In nucleotides, the CDR3 is TGCAGTGCTAGTGGTAGTCGGGGGGCCCTCACAGATACGCAGTATTTT. This gives the protein CSASGSRGALTDTQYF.

The chain has TRBV6-1 and TRBJ1-4; no firm D call. Per the germline V gene, CDR1 is MNHNS and CDR2 is SASEGT. There are 14 residues in the CDR3. Trimming removed 2 bases from V and 7 bases from J, with 11 bases in between. The CDR3 region has the DNA TGTGCCAGCAGTGAACTCCTTCGTAGTGAAAAACTGTTTTTT. Translation gives CASSELLRSEKLFF.

The J gene is TRBJ2-1, the V gene TRBV7-2, with 7 bases identical to TRBD1. CDR1 and CDR2 from the germline V gene are SGHTA and FQGNSA. The V gene end was trimmed by 4 bases and the J gene end by 7 bases; junction bases not matched to a gene: 7. The CDR3 runs 14 residues. CDR3 bases: TGTGCCAGCAGCTCCCAGACAGGGCGAAATGAGCAGTTCTTC. It is translated as CASSSQTGRNEQFF.

The chain couples TRBV7-9 to TRBJ2-1; D is tentatively TRBD1 or TRBD2 (5 bases each). Trimming stripped 5 bases from V and 5 bases from J, with 16 bases between. Germline loops: CDR1 SEHNR, CDR2 FQNEAQ (reference sequence). The CDR3 length is 15 residues. The CDR3 here is CASSPTGLKNNEQFF. CDR3 nucleotide sequence: TGTGCCAGCAGCCCCACGGGGCTAAAAAACAATGAGCAGTTCTTC.

This chain connects TRBV6-5 to TRBJ1-5; D is ambiguous. Between the trimmed V and J ends, which lost 5 bases and 0 bases, there was a span of 8 bases. The CDR3 length is 14 residues. Per the germline V gene, CDR1 is MNHEY and CDR2 is SVGAGI. The CDR3 nucleotides read TGTGCCAGCAGTCGGGCATATAGCAATCAGCCCCAGCATTTT. Its translation is CASSRAYSNQPQHF.

V and J are TRBV7-2 and TRBJ2-7; D possibly corresponds to TRBD2 (6 bases). V lost 1 base to trimming and J lost 3 bases, with 13 bases between them. CDR1 and CDR2 from the germline V gene are SGHTA and FQGNSA. This CDR3 is 15 amino acids long. The CDR3 reads CASSLGGAGFYEQYF. Written as DNA, the CDR3 is TGTGCCAGCAGCTTAGGGGGTGCGGGGTTCTACGAGCAGTACTTC.

This chain joins TRBV20-1 and TRBJ1-6, with no clear D. This CDR3 is built from 14 residues. The germline CDR1 and CDR2 sequences are DFQATT and SNEGSKA (reference sequence). V was trimmed by 3 bases and J by 0 bases, leaving 6 bases between them. In nucleotides, the CDR3 is TGCAGTGCTAGTGCCGCCTCCTATAATTCACCCCTCCACTTT. It is translated as CSASAASYNSPLHF.

This rearrangement joins TRBV5-4 to TRBJ1-1, with 7 positions matching TRBD1. V lost 7 bases to trimming and J lost 0 bases; unmatched junction nucleotides: 6. Germline CDR1 and CDR2: SGHNT and YYREEE (reference sequence). This CDR3 has 14 amino acids. In DNA, the CDR3 is TGTGCCAGCCGACAGGGACGTTTGAACACTGAAGCTTTCTTT. Protein product: CASRQGRLNTEAFF.

The table lists this clone with a count of one. The chain couples TRBV9 to TRBJ2-1; TRBD2 matches at 11 bases. Germline V gives CDR1 SGDLS, CDR2 YYNGEE. With 4 bases clipped from V and 3 bases from J, the junction kept 3 bases outside the gene matches. The CDR3 runs to 15 residues. The CDR3 region has the DNA TGTGCCAGCAGCTCCGGGACTAGCGGCTACAATGAGCAGTTCTTC. Protein product: CASSSGTSGYNEQFF.

J is TRBJ2-7 and V is TRBV6-5; TRBD1 agrees at 9 bases. CDR3 size: 15 residues. CDR1 and CDR2 from the germline V gene are MNHEY and SVGAGI. V was clipped by 4 bases and J by 6 bases; unmatched bases: 10. This chain's CDR3 is CASSFLPGQGLEQYF. The CDR3 DNA follows: TGTGCCAGCAGTTTCCTACCGGGACAGGGCCTCGAGCAGTACTTC.